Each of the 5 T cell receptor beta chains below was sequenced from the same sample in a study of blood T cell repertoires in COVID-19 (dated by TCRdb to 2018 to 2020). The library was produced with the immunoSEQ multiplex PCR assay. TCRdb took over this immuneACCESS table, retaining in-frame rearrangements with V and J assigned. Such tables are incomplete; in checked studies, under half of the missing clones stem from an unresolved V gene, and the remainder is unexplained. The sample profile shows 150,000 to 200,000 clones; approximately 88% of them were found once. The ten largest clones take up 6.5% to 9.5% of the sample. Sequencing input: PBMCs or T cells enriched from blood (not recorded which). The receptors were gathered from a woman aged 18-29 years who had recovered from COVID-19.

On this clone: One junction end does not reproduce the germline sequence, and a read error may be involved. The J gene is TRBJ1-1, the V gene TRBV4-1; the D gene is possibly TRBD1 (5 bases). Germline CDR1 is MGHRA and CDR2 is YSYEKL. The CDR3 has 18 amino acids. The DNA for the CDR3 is TGCGCCAGCAGCGAAGATCCGCAGAGCGGCGGGGGGAACACTGAAGCTTTCTTT. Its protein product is CASSEDPQSGGGNTEAFF.

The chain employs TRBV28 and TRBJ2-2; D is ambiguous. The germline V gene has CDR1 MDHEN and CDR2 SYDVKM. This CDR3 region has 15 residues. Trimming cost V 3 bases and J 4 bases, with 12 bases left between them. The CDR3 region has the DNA TGTGCCAGCAGTTTGGCTAGGTTATCCACCGGGGAGCTGTTTTTT. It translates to CASSLARLSTGELFF.

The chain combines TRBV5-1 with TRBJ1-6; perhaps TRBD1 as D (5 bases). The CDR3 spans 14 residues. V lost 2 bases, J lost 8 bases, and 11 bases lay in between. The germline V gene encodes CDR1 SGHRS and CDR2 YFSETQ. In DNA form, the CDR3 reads TGCGCCAGCAGCTTCGCCGGGGGAGATTCACCCCTCCACTTT. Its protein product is CASSFAGGDSPLHF.

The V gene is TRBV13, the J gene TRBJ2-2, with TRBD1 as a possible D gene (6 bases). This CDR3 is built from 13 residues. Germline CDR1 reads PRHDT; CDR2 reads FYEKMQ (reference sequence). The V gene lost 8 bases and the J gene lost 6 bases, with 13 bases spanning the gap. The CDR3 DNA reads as TGTGCCAGCCAATCAGGGGTTGCCGGGGAGCTGTTTTTT. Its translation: CASQSGVAGELFF.

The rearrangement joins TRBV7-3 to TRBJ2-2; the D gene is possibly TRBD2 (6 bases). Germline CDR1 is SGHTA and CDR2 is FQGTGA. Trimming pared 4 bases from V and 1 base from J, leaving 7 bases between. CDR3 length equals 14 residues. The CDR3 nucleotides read TGTGCCAGCAGCTCCGGGGGGAACACCGGGGAGCTGTTTTTT. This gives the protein CASSSGGNTGELFF.